These 23 T cell receptor beta chains were all obtained from the same sample, sequenced in a study of beta chain features in type 1 diabetes. Their antigen targets remain unknown. Whole-study findings and limits: There was a moderate but significant shortening of TCRB CDR3s in all four CD4+ subsets of Type 1 diabetes patients.

Reverse transcription of all isolated RNA meant that expressed TCRB transcripts were sequenced. Libraries were prepared by immunoSEQ multiplex PCR; TCRdb keeps only in-frame clonotypes and omits some of them. The sample carries a few hundred thousand clones, roughly 16% recorded once. The sample was naive CD4+ T cells from blood. The receptor set was obtained from a man in his thirties or forties with type 1 diabetes.

The chain carries TRBV7-6 and TRBJ2-3; no clear D. V lost 4 bases to trimming and J lost 6 bases, with 14 bases between them. CDR3 size: 14 residues. CDR1 is SGHVS, CDR2 FNYEAQ, per germline. Written as DNA, the CDR3 is TGTGCCAGCAGCTCACGATCTCAAGGCGATACGCAGTATTTT. Translation: CASSSRSQGDTQYF.

The CDR3 region is CASSVEGRGSYNEQFF. As DNA, the CDR3 is TGTGCCAGCAGCGTAGAAGGCAGGGGTTCCTACAATGAGCAGTTCTTC. The chain recombines TRBV9 with TRBJ2-1, with a possible D match to TRBD1 (6 bases). The CDR3 runs to 16 residues. Trimming stripped 0 bases from V and 1 base from J, with 11 bases between. Germline V gene lookup returns CDR1 SGDLS and CDR2 YYNGEE.

This chain joins TRBV4-1 and TRBJ1-5, with D hard to call. The V and J ends lost 0 bases and 4 bases respectively, with 7 bases between them. The germline V gene encodes CDR1 MGHRA and CDR2 YSYEKL. The CDR3 is 14 residues long. CDR3: CASSQDGRNQPQHF. CDR3 sequence (DNA): TGCGCCAGCAGCCAAGACGGGAGAAATCAGCCCCAGCATTTT.

This clone occurred a few times. Other DNA sequences within the sample encode an identical CDR3. This chain connects TRBV18 to TRBJ2-3; D remains ambiguous. This CDR3 contains 14 residues. With 3 bases removed from V and 0 bases from J, the gap between germline ends came to 7 bases. Germline-derived CDR1 and CDR2 are KGHSH and LQKENI. As DNA, the CDR3 is TGTGCCAGCTCACCTGCGCCTAGCACAGATACGCAGTATTTT. Residues: CASSPAPSTDTQYF.

The chain uses TRBV7-9 and TRBJ2-1, with D possibly being TRBD2 (6 bases). V lost 6 bases to trimming and J lost 5 bases, with 23 bases between them. This CDR3 contains 17 residues. Germline V CDR1 and CDR2: SEHNR, FQNEAQ (reference sequence). The CDR3 region is CASRTKMGLANHNEQFF. CDR3 DNA sequence: TGTGCCAGCAGGACAAAAATGGGACTTGCTAACCACAATGAGCAGTTCTTC.

This clone was observed a handful of times. This chain connects TRBV7-2 to TRBJ2-5; 7 bases are shared with TRBD2. The germline CDR1 and CDR2 sequences are SGHTA and FQGNSA. The CDR3 is 15 amino acids. V shed 1 base and J 5 bases; nucleotides not matched to a gene: 7. The CDR3 region is CASSLDVSGIETQYF. CDR3 nucleotide sequence: TGTGCCAGCAGCTTAGATGTCAGCGGGATTGAGACCCAGTACTTC.

This clone was detected a few times. V usage is TRBV29-1 and J usage is TRBJ2-1; 8 nucleotides match TRBD2. Per the germline V gene, CDR1 is SQVTM and CDR2 is ANQGSEA. Trimming at V came to 4 bases and at J to 6 bases, leaving 5 bases not matched to a gene. The CDR3 spans 13 residues. CDR3 in DNA: TGCAGCGTTGCGGGACTAGGTCTCAATGAGCAGTTCTTC. It is translated as CSVAGLGLNEQFF.

This clone was counted between two and nine times. The CDR3 coding sequence is TGTGCCAGCAGCTTAGCCCTAGCGGGAGAGAGCTCCTACAATGAGCAGTTCTTC. Translation gives CASSLALAGESSYNEQFF. The chain links TRBV7-2 to TRBJ2-1; TRBD2 agrees at 10 bases. The CDR3 loop spans 18 amino acids. V shed 0 bases, J shed 0 bases, and the junction held 5 bases outside the gene matches. CDR1 and CDR2 (germline): SGHTA, FQGNSA.

The J gene is TRBJ1-1, the V gene TRBV27; D is undetermined. From germline, CDR1 is MNHEY and CDR2 SMNVEV (reference sequence). Trimming left V 8 bases short and J 5 bases short, with 15 bases between. This CDR3 contains 13 residues. The CDR3, as DNA: TGTGCCAGCCGTTCGGCGGGGAAAACTGAAGCTTTCTTT. Amino acid sequence: CASRSAGKTEAFF.

This clone occurred a few times. The J gene is TRBJ2-2, the V gene TRBV9; D is uncertain. Trimming shortened V by 5 bases and J by 5 bases, and 13 bases separated the two germline ends. CDR3 length equals 14 residues. Germline-derived CDR1 and CDR2 are SGDLS and YYNGEE. The CDR3 DNA follows: TGTGCCAGCAGTGCCGGGTCCCGGACCGGGGAGCTGTTTTTT. Translation: CASSAGSRTGELFF.

This clone was observed a handful of times. V is TRBV9 and J is TRBJ2-3; TRBD2 might be the D (6 bases). The V gene lost 3 bases and the J gene lost 6 bases, with 8 bases spanning the gap. Germline CDR1 SGDLS, CDR2 YYNGEE. The CDR3 has 12 residues. The CDR3 sequence is CASSALADTQYF. CDR3 nucleotide sequence: TGTGCCAGCAGCGCCCTAGCGGATACGCAGTATTTT.

This clone came up a few times. The chain combines TRBV27 with TRBJ2-7, with D hard to call. The CDR3 loop spans 14 amino acids. The V end lost 1 base, the J end lost 2 bases, and 9 bases lay between the germline ends. The germline V gene has CDR1 MNHEY and CDR2 SMNVEV (reference sequence). CDR3 amino acids: CASSLWLAAYEQYF. The DNA of the CDR3 is TGTGCCAGCAGTTTATGGTTAGCTGCCTACGAGCAGTACTTC.

This chain uses TRBV14 with TRBJ2-3; D not resolved. The CDR3 contains 11 residues. V was clipped by 2 bases and J by 11 bases, with 8 bases between them. Germline V gene data show CDR1 as SGHDN and CDR2 as FVKESK. Here the CDR3 reads CASSQRDQQYF. The CDR3 nucleotides read TGTGCCAGCAGCCAAAGAGACCAGCAGTATTTT.

The chain links TRBV7-2 to TRBJ1-1; D perhaps matches TRBD1 (5 bases). CDR1 is SGHTA and CDR2 is FQGNSA in the germline V gene. V was pared by 1 base and J by 5 bases, with 11 bases between. This CDR3 is built from 14 residues. CDR3 protein: CASSLVFGGTEAFF. In nucleotides, the CDR3 is TGTGCCAGCAGCTTAGTATTCGGGGGAACTGAAGCTTTCTTT.

The chain is built from TRBV5-1 and TRBJ2-7; a possible D gene is TRBD1 (5 bases). Germline loops: CDR1 SGHRS, CDR2 YFSETQ. The CDR3 has 13 amino acids. V shed 5 bases and J shed 6 bases, with 15 bases lying between them. The CDR3 region is CASRSRGISEQYF. CDR3 coding DNA: TGCGCCAGCAGGAGTAGGGGTATTAGCGAGCAGTACTTC.

The chain is built from TRBV9 and TRBJ2-5, with D perhaps TRBD1 or TRBD2 (6 bases each). The CDR3 runs 15 residues. V gave up 4 bases and J gave up 4 bases, with 17 bases separating them. The V gene's germline CDR1 is SGDLS and CDR2 YYNGEE. The CDR3 protein is CASSSGAVGGETQYF. In nucleotides, the CDR3 is TGTGCCAGCAGCTCAGGGGCCGTCGGGGGAGAGACCCAGTACTTC.

This clone was recorded a few times. V is TRBV11-1 and J is TRBJ2-7; 7 bases agree with TRBD2. The ends lost 1 base at V and 5 bases at J; junction bases unmatched: 8. Germline assignment: CDR1 SGHAT and CDR2 FQDESV (reference sequence). The CDR3 runs to 15 residues. The CDR3, as DNA: TGTGCCAGCAGCTTAGTCGCGGGAGTCATCCACGAGCAGTACTTC. Its protein product is CASSLVAGVIHEQYF.

V gene TRBV29-1 combines with J gene TRBJ1-2, with D perhaps matching TRBD1 (5 bases). Germline CDR1 SQVTM, CDR2 ANQGSEA. The CDR3 length is 13 residues. Trimming shortened V by 7 bases and J by 4 bases, and 16 bases separated the two germline ends. Here the CDR3 reads CSARAGAGYGYTF. In DNA form, the CDR3 reads TGCAGCGCCAGGGCTGGGGCAGGCTATGGCTACACCTTC.

This clone was seen more than once but under ten times. The V and J genes are TRBV30 and TRBJ2-1, with 8 bases matching TRBD2. The CDR3 totals 14 residues. V lost 4 bases to trimming and J lost 3 bases; unmatched junction nucleotides: 5. Germline V CDR1 and CDR2: GTSNPN, SVGIG (reference sequence). The CDR3 region has the DNA TGTGCCTGGAACGGCGGGAGGAACTACAATGAGCAGTTCTTC. Encoded protein: CAWNGGRNYNEQFF.

The rearrangement joins TRBV18 to TRBJ1-1; no clear D gene. With 3 bases removed from V and 4 bases from J, the gap between germline ends came to 12 bases. The CDR3 consists of 14 residues. From germline, CDR1 is KGHSH and CDR2 LQKENI. DNA for the CDR3: TGTGCCAGCTCACCCCTCTCGGTGACCACTGAAGCTTTCTTT. Protein: CASSPLSVTTEAFF.

This clone was recorded a few times. This chain joins TRBV10-3 and TRBJ2-7; D tentatively reads TRBD1 or TRBD2 (5 bases each). The V gene's germline CDR1 is ENHRY and CDR2 SYGVKD. CDR3 length: 14 amino acids. V lost 4 bases, J lost 1 base, and 11 bases lay in between. In DNA, the CDR3 is TGTGCCATCAGTGTCGGTGGGGGTTCCTACGAGCAGTACTTC. Its protein product is CAISVGGGSYEQYF.

This clone showed up just a few times. At one end, the junction sequence differs from germline, possibly due to a read error. The chain has TRBV7-7 and TRBJ2-1; maybe TRBD2 (5 bases). Germline loops: CDR1 SSHAT, CDR2 FNYEAQ (reference sequence). There are 15 residues in the CDR3. For the CDR3, the DNA is TGTGCTAGCAGCTTCGAGCGGAGCTCCTACAATGAGCAGTTCTTC. It translates to CASSFERSSYNEQFF.

The sample holds a few counts of this clone. The sample has other DNA sequences that encode this CDR3 too. The gene calls are TRBV5-1 and TRBJ2-1; D unclear. V was cut by 0 bases and J by 1 base, with 5 bases left in between. The CDR3 has 14 amino acids. Germline V gene data show CDR1 as SGHRS and CDR2 as YFSETQ. CDR3 in DNA: TGCGCCAGCAGCTTGGGCGCATCCTACAATGAGCAGTTCTTC. It encodes CASSLGASYNEQFF.